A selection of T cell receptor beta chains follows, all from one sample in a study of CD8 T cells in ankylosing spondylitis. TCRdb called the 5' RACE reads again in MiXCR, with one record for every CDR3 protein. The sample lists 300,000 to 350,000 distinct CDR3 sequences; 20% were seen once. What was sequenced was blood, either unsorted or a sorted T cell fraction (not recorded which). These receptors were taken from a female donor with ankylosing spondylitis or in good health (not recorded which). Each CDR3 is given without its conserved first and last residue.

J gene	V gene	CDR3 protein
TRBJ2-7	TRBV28	ASSLNWQGAYEQY
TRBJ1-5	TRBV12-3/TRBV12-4	ASSFGDQPQH
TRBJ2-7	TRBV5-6	ASSFYGGSSYEQY
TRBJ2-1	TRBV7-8	ASSRSGMANEQF
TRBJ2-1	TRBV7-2	ASSREGLGEQF
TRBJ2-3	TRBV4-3	ASSQEWGIADTQY
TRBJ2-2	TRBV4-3	ASSPGLAVTGELF
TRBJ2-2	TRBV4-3	ASSRQTSGGTGELF
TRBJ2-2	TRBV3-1	ASSQSVSGELF
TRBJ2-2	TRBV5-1	ASSLVSAGELF
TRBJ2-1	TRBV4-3	ASSVATYYSFSYNEQF
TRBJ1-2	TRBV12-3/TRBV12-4	ASSLGVGNFYGYT
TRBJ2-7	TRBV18	ASSPRQGDEQY
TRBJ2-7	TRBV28	ASSHPWGANLPYEQY
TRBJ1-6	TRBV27	ASSPQTDSPLH
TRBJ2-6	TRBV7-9	ASSLRLSWGLAGSTGANVLT
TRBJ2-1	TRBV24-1	ATSDPADVDNEQF
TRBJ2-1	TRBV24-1	ATSDPSGGSVSYNEQF
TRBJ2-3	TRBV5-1	ASSLRDRDLDTQY
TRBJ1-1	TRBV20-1	SARQSAAF
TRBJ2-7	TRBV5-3	ARRILVRAYEQY
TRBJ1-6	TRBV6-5	ASSYSRKGENSPLH
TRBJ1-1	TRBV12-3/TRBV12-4	ASSLMVNTEAF
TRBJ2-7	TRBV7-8	ASSLGQPYEQY
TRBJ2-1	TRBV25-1	ASSGRAVHNEQF
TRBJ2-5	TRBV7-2	ASSPSGTSGGGETQY
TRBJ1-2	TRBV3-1	ASSLDALNYGYT
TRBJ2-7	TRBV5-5	ASSLDGSNYYEQY
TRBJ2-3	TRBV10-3	AIRQDPTDTQY
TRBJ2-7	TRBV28	ASGSPGEQY
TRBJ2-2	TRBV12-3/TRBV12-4	ASSFTQGHGELF
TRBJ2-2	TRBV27	ASSLRGRAHGELF
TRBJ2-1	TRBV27	ASSRPGLTNEQF
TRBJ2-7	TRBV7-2	ASSFSLAGTYEQY
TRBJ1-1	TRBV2	ASTPRNRNTEAF
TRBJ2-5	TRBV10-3	AISEGLAGETQY
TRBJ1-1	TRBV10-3	AISQGNTEAF
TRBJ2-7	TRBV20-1	SAPGLRTYEQY
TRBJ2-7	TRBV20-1	SARSPWASYEQY
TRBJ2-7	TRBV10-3	AIRQGETYEQY
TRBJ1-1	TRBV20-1	SANQRAEAF